The TCR beta chain described here comes from a study of cytomegalovirus exposure and HLA in healthy donors. The PCR ran on 60 Vbeta and 13 Jbeta primers. The table came from immunoSEQ multiplex PCR; TCRdb's copy has only in-frame clones and leaves some out. Of about 82,000 clones in the sample, around three fifths were seen once. The CDR3 is 13 residues long. CDR1 is MNHEY, CDR2 SVGAGI, per germline. V was shortened by 6 bases and J by 9 bases, with 17 bases between the two germline ends. This clone came up a few times. Healthy bone marrow donors made up the cohort. The chain links TRBV6-5 to TRBJ1-2; D perhaps matches TRBD1 (6 bases). Sequenced input: PBMCs. The receptor comes from a woman between 40 and 50 years old in good health and CMV-seropositive. CDR3 amino acids: CASRQPGGQSYTF. CDR3 sequence (DNA): TGTGCCAGCAGGCAACCGGGGGGGCAGAGCTACACCTTC.